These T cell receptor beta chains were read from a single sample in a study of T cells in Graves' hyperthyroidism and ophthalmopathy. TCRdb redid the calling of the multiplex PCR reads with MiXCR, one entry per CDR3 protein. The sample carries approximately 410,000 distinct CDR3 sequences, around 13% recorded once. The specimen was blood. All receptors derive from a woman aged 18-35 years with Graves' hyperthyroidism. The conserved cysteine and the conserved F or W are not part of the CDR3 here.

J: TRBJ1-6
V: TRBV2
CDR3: ASSERQGASPLH

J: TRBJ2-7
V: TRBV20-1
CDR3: SARETSGRFYEQY

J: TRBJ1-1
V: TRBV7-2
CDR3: ASSQGPGSGTEAF

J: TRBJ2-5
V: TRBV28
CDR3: ASRELHRGWQETQY

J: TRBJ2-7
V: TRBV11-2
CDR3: ASSLGPLFEQY

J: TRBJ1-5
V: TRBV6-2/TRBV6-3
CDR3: ASSYFWEVNQPQH

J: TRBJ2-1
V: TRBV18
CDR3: ASSPRTAGNEQF

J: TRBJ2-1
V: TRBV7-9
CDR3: ASSPKQGETYNEQF

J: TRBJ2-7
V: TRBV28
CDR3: ASSFVGTYEQY

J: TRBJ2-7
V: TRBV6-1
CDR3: ASRTGLAGFYEQY

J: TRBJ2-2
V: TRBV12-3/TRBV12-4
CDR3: ASSFRPGGTGELF

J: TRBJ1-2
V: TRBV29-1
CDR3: SVENRGVEGYT

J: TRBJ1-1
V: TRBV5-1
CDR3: ASSWGQGGGEAF

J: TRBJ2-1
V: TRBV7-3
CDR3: ASAERAYNEQF

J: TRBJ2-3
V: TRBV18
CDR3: ASSNGRPSTDTQY

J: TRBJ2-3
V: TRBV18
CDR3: ASSPLQFGPDTQY

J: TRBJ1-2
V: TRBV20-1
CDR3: SARDLVHGYT

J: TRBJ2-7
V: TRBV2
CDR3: ASRGGGAPPYEQY

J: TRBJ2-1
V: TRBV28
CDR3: ASSLILGSLSGNEQF

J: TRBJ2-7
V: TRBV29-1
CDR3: SGFGLAGDEQY

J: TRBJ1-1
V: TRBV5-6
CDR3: ASTPAPRNTEAF

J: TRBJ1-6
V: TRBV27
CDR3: ASTNWDPNSPLH

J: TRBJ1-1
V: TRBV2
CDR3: ASSEAMNTEAF

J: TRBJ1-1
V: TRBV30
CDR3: AWRPGQGNTEAF

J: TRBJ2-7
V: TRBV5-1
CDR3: ASSLSGQVYEQY

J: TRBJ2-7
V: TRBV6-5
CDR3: ASSYQTGNGEQY

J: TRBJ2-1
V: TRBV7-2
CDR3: ACSLPTWRAGGQGNEQF

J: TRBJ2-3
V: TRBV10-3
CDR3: AISGTAGPDTQY

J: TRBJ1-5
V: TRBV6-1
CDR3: ASSFDGYSNQPQH

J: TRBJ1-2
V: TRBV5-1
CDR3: ASSLDGTGRDSGGYT

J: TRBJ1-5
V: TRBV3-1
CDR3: ASSQDSRGGNQPQH

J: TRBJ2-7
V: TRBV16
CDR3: ASSQSPQSYEQY

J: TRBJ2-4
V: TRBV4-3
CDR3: ASSQSTGNIQY

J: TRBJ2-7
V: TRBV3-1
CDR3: ASSQPRGTSGSYEQY

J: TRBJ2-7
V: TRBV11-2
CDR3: ASSSRTGTGSYEQY

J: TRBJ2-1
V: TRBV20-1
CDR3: SARGHSISYNEQF

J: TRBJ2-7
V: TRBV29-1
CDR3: SVELAGGPGYEQY

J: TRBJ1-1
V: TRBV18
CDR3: ASSPIDRTEAF

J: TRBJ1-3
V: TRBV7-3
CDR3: ASSSSSPGNTIY

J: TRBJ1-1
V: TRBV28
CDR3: ASSPNPGRNTEAF

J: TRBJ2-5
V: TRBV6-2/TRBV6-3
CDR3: ASRDSSLVPQY

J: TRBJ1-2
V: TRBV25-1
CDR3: ASSEYTGVYGYT

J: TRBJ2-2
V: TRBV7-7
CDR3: ASSLDAGSTGELF

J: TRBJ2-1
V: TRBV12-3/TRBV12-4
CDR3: ASSPPAITEQF

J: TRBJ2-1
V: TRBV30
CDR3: AWSVLHYNEQF

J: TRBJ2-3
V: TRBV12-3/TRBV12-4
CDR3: ASSFMEGTDTQY

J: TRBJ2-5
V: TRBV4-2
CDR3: ASSHPGLAGEETQY

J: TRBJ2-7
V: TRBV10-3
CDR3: AIRETGAYEQY

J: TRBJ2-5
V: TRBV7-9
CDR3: ASSPGPILETQY

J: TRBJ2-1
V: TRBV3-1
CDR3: ASSPLAGENEQF

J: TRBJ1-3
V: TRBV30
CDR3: AWGPGHSGNTIY

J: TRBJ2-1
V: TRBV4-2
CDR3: ASSQDTGGDNEQF

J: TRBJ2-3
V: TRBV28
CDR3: ASNSDREHTDTQY

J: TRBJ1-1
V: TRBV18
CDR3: ASASSGLNTEAF

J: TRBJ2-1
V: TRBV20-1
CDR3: SARDDGTGRVISYNEQF